Below are 6 T cell receptor beta chains sequenced from a single sample in a study of shared clonotypes between healthy human individuals. Profiled with immunoSEQ multiplex PCR; TCRdb holds only in-frame clones, not every one. This sample has a few million clones, with around 90% found just once. The specimen sequenced was naive CD4+ T cells from PBMCs. Subset indicated: CD45RA+ positively selected. These receptors all stem from a man younger than 35 in good health. Some clones in this sample may be carry-over from other donors' samples.

This clone appeared once. The rearrangement uses TRBV6-5 and TRBJ2-1; TRBD2 might be the D (6 bases). Germline V gene data show CDR1 as MNHEY and CDR2 as SVGAGI. V lost 6 bases, J lost 8 bases, and 17 bases lay in between. The CDR3 is made up of 14 amino acids. CDR3 sequence (DNA): TGTGCCAGCAGGACCCCGGGGAGGTTAGATGAGCAGTTCTTC. Translating it yields CASRTPGRLDEQFF.

The chain is built from TRBV2 and TRBJ2-2, with D perhaps given as TRBD1 or TRBD2 (5 bases each). The CDR3 covers 15 residues. The ends were cut back, 6 bases at V and 6 bases at J, with 17 bases in the middle. Germline-derived CDR1 and CDR2 are SNHLY and FYNNEI. CDR3 protein: CASRRGGEGAGELFF. The CDR3 coding sequence is TGTGCCAGCAGGAGGGGCGGAGAGGGAGCCGGGGAGCTGTTTTTT.

The chain is built from TRBV7-3 and TRBJ2-1; 7 positions agree with TRBD2. Germline lookup yields CDR1 SGHTA and CDR2 FQGTGA. This CDR3 region has 15 residues. V was clipped by 8 bases and J by 8 bases; unmatched bases: 15. The CDR3, as DNA: TGTGCCAGCCGCCGTAGGCTAGCGGACGAGGATGAGCAGTTCTTC. It specifies CASRRRLADEDEQFF.

The CDR3 loop is CASSTGSQPQHF. DNA for the CDR3: TGTGCCAGCAGTACAGGGAGTCAGCCCCAGCATTTT. The chain links TRBV2 to TRBJ1-5; a weak D match, TRBD1 (6 bases). The V end lost 5 bases, the J end lost 6 bases, and 8 bases lay between the germline ends. The CDR3 sequence is 12 residues long. Germline CDR1 SNHLY, CDR2 FYNNEI.

The chain uses TRBV4-2 and TRBJ1-1; 8 bases are shared with TRBD1. CDR3 size: 16 residues. V lost 4 bases to trimming and J lost 5 bases; unmatched junction nucleotides: 12. The germline V gene has CDR1 LGHNA and CDR2 YNFKEQ. The CDR3 reads CASSPPLLTGATEAFF. The CDR3 nucleotides read TGTGCCAGCAGCCCGCCCCTCCTGACAGGGGCGACTGAAGCTTTCTTT.

The gene calls are TRBV30 and TRBJ2-1; D is unclear. There are 12 residues in the CDR3. Trimming pared 5 bases from V and 7 bases from J, leaving 12 bases between. Germline V CDR1 and CDR2: GTSNPN, SVGIG (reference sequence). CDR3: CAWGPGSNEQFF. The CDR3 region has the DNA TGTGCCTGGGGTCCGGGCTCGAATGAGCAGTTCTTC. The full variable domain, its missing parts supplied by reference TRBV30 and TRBJ2-1, is SQTIHQWPATLVQPVGSPLSLECTVEGTSNPNLYWYRQAAGRGLQLLFYSVGIGQISSEVPQNLSASRPQDRQFILSSKKLLLSDSGFYLCAWGPGSNEQFFGPGTRLTVL.